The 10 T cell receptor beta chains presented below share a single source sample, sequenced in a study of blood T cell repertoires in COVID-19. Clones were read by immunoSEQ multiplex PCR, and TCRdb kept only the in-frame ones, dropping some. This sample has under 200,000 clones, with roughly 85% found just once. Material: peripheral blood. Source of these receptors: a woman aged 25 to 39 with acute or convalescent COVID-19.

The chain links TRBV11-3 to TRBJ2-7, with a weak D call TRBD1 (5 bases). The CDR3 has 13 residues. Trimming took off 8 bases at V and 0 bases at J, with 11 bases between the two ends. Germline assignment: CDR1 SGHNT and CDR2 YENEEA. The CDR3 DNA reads TGTGCCAGCGGGCAGGGTGGCTCCTACGAGCAGTACTTC. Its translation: CASGQGGSYEQYF.

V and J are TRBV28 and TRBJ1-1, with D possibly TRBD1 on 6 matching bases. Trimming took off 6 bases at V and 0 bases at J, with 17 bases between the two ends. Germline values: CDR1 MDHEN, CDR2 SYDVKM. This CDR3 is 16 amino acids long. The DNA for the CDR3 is TGTGCCAGCAGGAACAACAGGGAGTTCATGAACACTGAAGCTTTCTTT. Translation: CASRNNREFMNTEAFF. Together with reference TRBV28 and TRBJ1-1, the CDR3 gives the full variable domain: DVKVTQSSRYLVKRTGEKVFLECVQDMDHENMFWYRQDPGLGLRLIYFSYDVKMKEKGDIPEGYSVSREKKERFSLILESASTNQTSMYLCASRNNREFMNTEAFFGQGTRLTVV.

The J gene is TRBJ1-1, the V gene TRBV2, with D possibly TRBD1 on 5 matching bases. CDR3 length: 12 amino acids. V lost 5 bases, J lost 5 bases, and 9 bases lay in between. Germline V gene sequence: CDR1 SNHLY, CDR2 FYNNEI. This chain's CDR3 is CASSLQVTEAFF. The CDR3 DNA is TGTGCCAGCAGTCTACAGGTAACTGAAGCTTTCTTT.

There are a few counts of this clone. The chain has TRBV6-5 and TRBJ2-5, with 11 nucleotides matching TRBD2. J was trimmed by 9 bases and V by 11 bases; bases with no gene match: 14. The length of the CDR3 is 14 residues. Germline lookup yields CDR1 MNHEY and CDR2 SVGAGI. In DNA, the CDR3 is TGTGCCGCCTGCGCGCTAGCGGGAGGTCAGGCCCAGTACTTC. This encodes CAACALAGGQAQYF.

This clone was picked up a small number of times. CDR3 coding DNA: TGTGCCAGCTCTTCCGACAGCTTCTCTGGAAACACCATATATTTT. It translates to CASSSDSFSGNTIYF. The chain links TRBV2 to TRBJ1-3, with TRBD1 as a possible D gene (5 bases). Trimming cost V 8 bases and J 0 bases, with 14 bases left between them. The CDR3 runs 15 residues. Germline V gives CDR1 SNHLY, CDR2 FYNNEI.

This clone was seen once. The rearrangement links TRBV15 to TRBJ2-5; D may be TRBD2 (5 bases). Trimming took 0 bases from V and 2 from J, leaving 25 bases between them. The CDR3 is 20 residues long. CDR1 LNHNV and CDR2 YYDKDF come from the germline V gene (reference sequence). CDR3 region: CATSRDVRAPAVGPQETQYF. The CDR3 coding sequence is TGTGCCACCAGCAGAGACGTCCGGGCTCCAGCGGTTGGGCCTCAAGAGACCCAGTACTTC.

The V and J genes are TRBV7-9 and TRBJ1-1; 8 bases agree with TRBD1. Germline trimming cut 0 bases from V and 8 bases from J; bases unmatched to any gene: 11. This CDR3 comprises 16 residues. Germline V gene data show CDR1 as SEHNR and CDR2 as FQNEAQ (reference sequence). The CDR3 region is CASSLAGQGAREEAFF. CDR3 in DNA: TGTGCCAGCAGCTTAGCCGGACAGGGAGCCAGGGAGGAAGCTTTCTTT. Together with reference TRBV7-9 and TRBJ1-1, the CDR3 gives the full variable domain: DTGVSQNPRHKITKRGQNVTFRCDPISEHNRLYWYRQTLGQGPEFLTYFQNEAQLEKSRLLSDRFSAERPKGSFSTLEIQRTEQGDSAMYLCASSLAGQGAREEAFFGQGTRLTVV.

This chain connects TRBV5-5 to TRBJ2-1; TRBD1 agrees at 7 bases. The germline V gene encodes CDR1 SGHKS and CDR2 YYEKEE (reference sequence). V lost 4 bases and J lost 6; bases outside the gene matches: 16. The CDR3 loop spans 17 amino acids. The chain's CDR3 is CASSPRVGGNLGNEQFF. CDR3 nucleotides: TGTGCCAGCAGCCCAAGAGTAGGGGGCAACCTTGGCAATGAGCAGTTCTTC.

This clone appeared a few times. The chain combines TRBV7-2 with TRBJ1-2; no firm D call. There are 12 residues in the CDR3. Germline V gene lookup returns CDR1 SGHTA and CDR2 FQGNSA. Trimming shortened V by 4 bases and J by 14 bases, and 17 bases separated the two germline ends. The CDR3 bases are TGTGCCAGCAGCTCACAGCACACCGGATATACCTTC. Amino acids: CASSSQHTGYTF.

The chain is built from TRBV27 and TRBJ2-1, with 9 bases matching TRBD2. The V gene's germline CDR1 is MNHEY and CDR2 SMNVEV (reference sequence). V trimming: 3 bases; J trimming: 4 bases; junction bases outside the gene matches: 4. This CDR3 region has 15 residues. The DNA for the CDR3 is TGTGCCAGCAGTTTTCTCGCGGGAGGGTACAATGAGCAGTTCTTC. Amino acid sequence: CASSFLAGGYNEQFF.